Each of the 19 T cell receptor beta chains below was sequenced from the same sample in a study of T-cell memory formation after mild COVID-19 (dated by TCRdb to about 2021). The library was produced with 5' RACE. Sequencing relied on an Illumina NovaSeq 6000. Using fastp at Q25 and MiXCR, TCRdb reprocessed the public reads and kept productive beta chains. Rows with one shared CDR3 protein collapse into an entry with the most common genes and DNA. This sample has roughly 130,000 distinct CDR3 sequences in its table, and about a sixth of those were observed once. Roughly 5.3% of the sample is taken by the ten largest. Source material: PBMCs or a T cell subset sorted from them (not recorded which). The receptors here all came from a young man who had mild COVID-19 (a few samples of this study predate the infection). The sample titles of this study are shuffled in the database, so cell type and time point are left out; the donor was told from shared clones.

In its sample, this clonotype was seen a few times. This sequence joins TRBV6-5 and TRBJ2-7; D might be TRBD2 (5 bases). Per the germline V gene, CDR1 is MNHEY and CDR2 is SVGAGI. This CDR3 spans 15 amino acids. The V end lost 2 bases, the J end lost 5 bases, and 16 bases lay between the germline ends. For the CDR3, the DNA is TGTGCCAGCAGTTACCCCGGTCGGGGTCCAAACGAGCAGTACTTC. It specifies CASSYPGRGPNEQYF.

This clonotype has just a few counts. This chain joins TRBV7-2 and TRBJ2-5; D is ambiguous. Germline assignment: CDR1 SGHTA and CDR2 FQGNSA. The CDR3 totals 12 residues. V dropped 3 bases and J dropped 2 bases, with 4 bases sitting between them. The CDR3, as DNA: TGTGCCAGCAGCTTTGGTCAAGAGACCCAGTACTTC. Translation gives CASSFGQETQYF.

This clonotype was detected a few times. The chain carries TRBV11-2 and TRBJ2-7, with 13 bases matching TRBD2. The CDR3 contains 14 residues. V shed 5 bases, J shed 5 bases, and the junction held 3 bases outside the gene matches. The germline gives CDR1 SGHAT, CDR2 FQNNGV. The CDR3 coding sequence is TGTGCCAGCAGCAGAGGACTAGCGGGGGACGAGCAGTACGTC. Protein product: CASSRGLAGDEQYV.

This clonotype was detected a few times. The chain combines TRBV5-6 with TRBJ1-1, with 9 bases aligning to TRBD1. This CDR3 has 14 residues. The V and J ends lost 4 bases and 4 bases, in that order; junction bases with no gene match: 5. Germline CDR1 is SGHDT and CDR2 is YYEEEE. CDR3 region: CASSPRTGATEAFF. For the CDR3, the DNA is TGTGCCAGCAGCCCTAGGACAGGGGCCACTGAAGCTTTCTTT.

J is TRBJ2-3 and V is TRBV7-3; no clear D gene. The CDR3 totals 13 residues. CDR1 is SGHTA and CDR2 is FQGTGA in the germline V gene. The germline V and J ends were trimmed by 1 base and 4 bases, with 6 bases remaining between them. CDR3 in amino acids: CASSLRSPDTQYF. The CDR3 bases are TGTGCCAGCAGCTTAAGGTCCCCAGATACGCAGTATTTT.

The rearrangement joins TRBV6-5 to TRBJ2-1; 8 bases map to TRBD1. The germline CDR1 and CDR2 sequences are MNHEY and SVGAGI. CDR3 length: 12 residues. Trimming cost V 3 bases and J 14 bases; bases outside gene matches: 6. CDR3 residues: CASSYRTGKKFF. DNA for the CDR3: TGTGCCAGCAGTTATCGGACAGGGAAAAAGTTCTTC.

This clonotype has only a few counts. The rearrangement uses TRBV9 and TRBJ1-6, with TRBD1 as a possible D gene (6 bases). V was pared by 3 bases and J by 9 bases, with 16 bases between. Germline-derived CDR1 and CDR2 are SGDLS and YYNGEE. The CDR3 extends over 15 amino acids. The CDR3 sequence: CASSGGGIQLSPLHF. As DNA, the CDR3 is TGTGCCAGCAGCGGAGGGGGGATACAGCTTTCACCCCTCCACTTT.

The CDR3 region has the DNA TGCGCCAGCCGGGGTGGGACCACAGATACGCAGTATTTT. Protein sequence: CASRGGTTDTQYF. The rearrangement joins TRBV4-1 to TRBJ2-3, with D perhaps matching TRBD1 or TRBD2 (5 bases each). The germline gives CDR1 MGHRA, CDR2 YSYEKL. Deletions cut 8 bases from V and 2 bases from J, with 11 bases between. This CDR3 has 13 amino acids.

Only one count was recorded for this clonotype. The V call is TRBV24-1, the J call TRBJ2-5; 8 positions agree with TRBD1. Germline CDR1 is KGHDR and CDR2 is SFDVKD. V dropped 4 bases and J dropped 5; count of bases not matched to a gene: 8. This CDR3 is 15 amino acids long. The CDR3 DNA sequence: TGTGCCACCAGTGAGACCGGGACAGGTCGGGAGACCCAGTACTTC. Protein: CATSETGTGRETQYF.

The rearrangement joins TRBV19 to TRBJ1-2; TRBD1 might be the D (5 bases). The CDR3 covers 13 residues. The ends were cut back, 8 bases at V and 4 bases at J, with 14 bases in the middle. The germline V gene encodes CDR1 LNHDA and CDR2 SQIVND (reference sequence). The chain's CDR3 is CASEALGGYGYTF. The CDR3 DNA reads TGTGCCAGTGAAGCCTTGGGGGGCTATGGCTACACCTTC.

This clonotype has more than one count but fewer than ten. This chain uses TRBV7-2 with TRBJ1-2, with TRBD1 matching over 7 bases. CDR3 length: 15 amino acids. CDR1 is SGHTA and CDR2 is FQGNSA in the germline V gene. V dropped 4 bases and J dropped 7; count of bases not matched to a gene: 12. The CDR3 sequence is CASSSRPRQGPGYTF. The CDR3 DNA reads as TGTGCCAGCAGCTCACGCCCTAGACAGGGACCTGGCTACACCTTC.

This clonotype came up once. The chain is built from TRBV20-1 and TRBJ2-7; D not resolved. CDR3 length equals 13 residues. Germline V lookup: CDR1 DFQATT, CDR2 SNEGSKA (reference sequence). V lost 4 bases, J lost 0 bases, and 10 bases lay in between. The CDR3 DNA sequence: TGCAGTGCTAAGGGCCTGGGCTCCTACGAGCAGTACGTC. This gives the protein CSAKGLGSYEQYV.

This chain's CDR3 is CASSLDLTYGEKLFF. CDR3 nucleotides: TGTGCCAGCAGCTTAGATTTGACCTACGGTGAAAAACTGTTTTTT. This rearrangement joins TRBV7-9 to TRBJ1-4, with unresolved D. Trimming removed 1 base at V and 7 bases at J, with 13 bases between. The germline CDR1 and CDR2 sequences are SEHNR and FQNEAQ (reference sequence). The CDR3 sequence is 15 residues long.

This clonotype was found a few times. The chain has TRBV3-1 and TRBJ2-7; D is uncertain. This CDR3 is built from 14 residues. Per the germline V gene, CDR1 is LGHDT and CDR2 is YNNKEL (reference sequence). The germline V and J ends were trimmed by 2 bases and 1 base, with 9 bases remaining between them. CDR3 protein: CASSQFSESYEQYF. The CDR3 nucleotides are TGTGCCAGCAGCCAATTTAGTGAGTCCTACGAGCAGTACTTC.

This clonotype was observed a few times. The chain joins TRBV7-9 to TRBJ2-3, with D possibly matching TRBD2 (6 bases). Germline loops: CDR1 SEHNR, CDR2 FQNEAQ (reference sequence). Deletions cut 6 bases from V and 3 bases from J, with 13 bases between. The CDR3 runs to 14 residues. CDR3 residues: CASRTWGETDTQYF. CDR3 nucleotides: TGTGCCAGCAGAACCTGGGGGGAAACAGATACGCAGTATTTT.

This rearrangement joins TRBV6-5 to TRBJ2-3; 10 nucleotides agree with TRBD2. The V and J ends lost 7 bases and 4 bases, in that order; junction bases with no gene match: 8. The CDR3 runs to 15 residues. The germline V gene has CDR1 MNHEY and CDR2 SVGAGI. CDR3 in DNA: TGTGCCAGCAAATCAGCGGGGGGGCTTCCAGATACGCAGTATTTT. It translates to CASKSAGGLPDTQYF.

V is TRBV4-2 and J is TRBJ2-1; tentatively, D is TRBD1 or TRBD2 (5 bases each). Germline V gene data show CDR1 as LGHNA and CDR2 as YNFKEQ. Trimming took 3 bases from V and 0 from J, leaving 15 bases between them. The length of the CDR3 is 17 residues. The CDR3 sequence: CASSQELGRSSYNEQFF. The CDR3 DNA is TGTGCCAGCAGCCAGGAGTTGGGACGGAGCTCCTACAATGAGCAGTTCTTC.

This clonotype came up a few times. This chain joins TRBV6-5 and TRBJ1-1, with D possibly being TRBD1 (6 bases). The CDR3 length is 15 residues. V was pared by 5 bases and J by 1 base, with 14 bases between. Germline V gene sequence: CDR1 MNHEY, CDR2 SVGAGI. CDR3 loop: CASSLMTGGNTEAFF. CDR3 sequence (DNA): TGTGCCAGCAGTCTAATGACAGGTGGGAACACTGAAGCTTTCTTT.

The chain carries TRBV6-5 and TRBJ1-5, with D maybe TRBD1 (6 bases). The germline V gene has CDR1 MNHEY and CDR2 SVGAGI. CDR3 size: 15 residues. The CDR3 sequence: CVTMAGAYSNQPQHF. The CDR3 nucleotides read TGTGTCACAATGGCGGGGGCTTATAGCAATCAGCCCCAGCATTTT.